This TCR beta chain was identified during a study of shared clonotypes between healthy human individuals. Regarding the study as a whole: Naive subsets typically showed greater estimated richness than memory subsets.

Replicate PCRs from sorted subsets contained about 0.2 ug DNA, which is tens of thousands of T cell genomes. Sequenced by immunoSEQ multiplex PCR; TCRdb stores in-frame clones only, minus some. The data show around 2.5 million clones, approximately 93% seen once. From germline, CDR1 is MNHEY and CDR2 SVGAGI. V shed 3 bases and J shed 5 bases, with 11 bases lying between them. This CDR3 spans 13 amino acids. Notes on this clone: The antigen remains undetermined. This same CDR3 is encoded by further DNA sequences in the sample.

The sample taken for sequencing was naive CD4+ T cells from PBMCs. Indicated subset: CD45RA+ positively selected. The clonotype was recovered from a man between 18 and 35 years old in good health. Some clones in this sample may be carry-over from other donors' samples. The genes are TRBV6-5 and TRBJ2-7; D possibly corresponds to TRBD1 (5 bases). CDR3 amino acids: CASSYAGRDEQYF. DNA for the CDR3: TGTGCCAGCAGTTATGCCGGCAGGGACGAGCAGTACTTC.